This record looks at one T cell receptor beta chain sequence and its context. Recruits, aged roughly 18 to 90 years, lived in 24 US areas. Cohorts were determined from participant-reported clinical history. The study counted Cohort 3 donors as recovered given two negative PCRs, clearance, or symptom resolution. The data belong to a study of blood T cell repertoires in COVID-19. The authors' processing: Amplifying reference gene primers gave estimates of nucleated cell counts. Data came from immunoSEQ multiplex PCR; TCRdb stores just in-frame clones and leaves some out. That table supplies the V and J calls and clone size; D and trimming were determined from the DNA. Of about 300,000 clones detected, about nine tenths appear once; the ten largest clones hold 3.5% to 4.5%. The CDR3 runs to 18 residues.

This sequence originates from a man younger than 45 who had recovered from COVID-19. The rearrangement links TRBV21-1 to TRBJ2-7; TRBD1 was called by the table and not checked on the DNA. TRBV21-1 is termed a pseudogene. The sample taken for sequencing was PBMCs or T cells enriched from blood (not recorded which). The CDR3: CASSKDTGPRMEPYEQYF. Written as DNA, the CDR3 is TGTGCCAGCAGCAAAGATACAGGACCCCGAATGGAGCCTTACGAGCAGTACTTC.